This note documents a single T cell receptor beta chain sequence. The length of the CDR3 is 15 residues. The ends were cut back, 3 bases at V and 0 bases at J, with 11 bases in the middle. CDR1 and CDR2 from the germline V gene are KGHSY and FQNENV. These data belong to a study of shared clonotypes between healthy human individuals. Using immunoSEQ multiplex PCR, the repertoire was profiled, and TCRdb retains in-frame clones only, with some absent. The data show roughly 2.6 million clones, with around nine tenths seen just once and roughly 0.15% held by the top ten. The V and J genes are TRBV16 and TRBJ1-1; D perhaps matches TRBD1 (5 bases). What was sequenced was naive CD4+ T cells sorted from blood. Subset defined: CD45RA+ positively selected. This clonotype was obtained from a man aged 18 to 29 in good health. The CDR3 spells CASSQGGRMNTEAFF. CDR3 DNA: TGTGCCAGCAGCCAGGGGGGACGGATGAACACTGAAGCTTTCTTT.